These T cell receptor beta chains were read from a single sample in a study of blood T cell repertoires in COVID-19. TCRdb's copy holds only in-frame clones and misses some; the assay was immunoSEQ multiplex PCR. The sample carries around 200,000 clones, 84% recorded once. The material sequenced was peripheral blood. All receptors derive from a human donor in a cohort sampled during active COVID-19. Each CDR3 is given with its conserved first and last residue. A D gene is named only where the DNA matches it firmly. Where a row states a size, it is once, few, many or the class of an expanded clone; other rows omit it.

TRBD1,NA,TRBJ1-5,TRBV4-1,TGCGCCAGCAGCCAAGATGGAAGCAGGGGGCTGAATCAGCCCCAGCATTTT,CASSQDGSRGLNQPQHF
TRBD2,NA,TRBJ2-7,TRBV2,TGTGCCAGCAGGCAAACTAGCGGGGTAATTTACGAGCAGTACTTC,CASRQTSGVIYEQYF
NA,once,TRBJ1-2,TRBV7-9,TGTGCCAGCAGCTTAGCGCAGGGGAACTATGGCTACACCTTC,CASSLAQGNYGYTF
TRBD1,NA,TRBJ1-2,TRBV6-5,TGTGCCAGCACCTCCGGGACAGGGGGCAGATACGGCTACACCTTC,CASTSGTGGRYGYTF
NA,NA,TRBJ2-7,TRBV18,TGTGCCAGCTCACCCCGGGCAGGGGACTACGAGCAGTACTTC,CASSPRAGDYEQYF
TRBD1,once,TRBJ2-7,TRBV10-3,TGTGCCATCAGAGACTCCGGACAGGGGATGGCCTACGAGCAGTACTTC,CAIRDSGQGMAYEQYF
NA,NA,TRBJ1-4,TRBV29-1,TGCAGCGTTGAAGGGACCGGGAAGGATAATGAAAAACTGTTTTTT,CSVEGTGKDNEKLFF
TRBD1,NA,TRBJ1-5,TRBV19,TGTGCCAGTTCCCCATGGGGTCGACAGGGGGTTCAGCCCCAGCATTTT,CASSPWGRQGVQPQHF
NA,NA,TRBJ2-7,TRBV29-1,TGCAGCGTTGAAGACCGTCCCTACGAGCAGTACTTC,CSVEDRPYEQYF
TRBD2,NA,TRBJ2-3,TRBV4-1,TGCGCCAGCAGCCAAGAAAGGGGCCGGACTAGCAACACAGATACGCAGTATTTT,CASSQERGRTSNTDTQYF
TRBD2,NA,TRBJ2-5,TRBV15,TGTGCCACCAGCAGAGCACTAGCGGTCGAGACCCAGTACTTC,CATSRALAVETQYF
TRBD2,NA,TRBJ2-1,TRBV3-1/TRBV3-2,TGTGCCAGCAGCCAAGTTTACGCTAGCGGGGGGCCTAGATCGAACTACAATGAGCAGTTCTTC,CASSQVYASGGPRSNYNEQFF
NA,few,TRBJ2-7,TRBV20-1,TGCAGTGCTAGTACAGCTTCCTACGAGCAGTACTTC,CSASTASYEQYF
NA,NA,TRBJ1-1,TRBV13,TGTGCCAGCAGCCCCCGCGGCAGGGGGAACACTGAAGCTTTCTTT,CASSPRGRGNTEAFF
TRBD1,NA,TRBJ2-1,TRBV11-2,TGTGCCAGCAGCTTGGAGGGGACAGGGGCTCTTAACGATGAGCAGTTCTTC,CASSLEGTGALNDEQFF
NA,NA,TRBJ2-3,TRBV30,TGTGCCTGGAGTGTACTGGGAGGAGATACGCAGTATTTT,CAWSVLGGDTQYF
TRBD1,NA,TRBJ1-5,TRBV18,TGTGCCAGCTCACGACGGACAGGGGTCGACAATCAGCCCCAGCATTTT,CASSRRTGVDNQPQHF
TRBD1,few,TRBJ1-1,TRBV30,TGTGCCCGAGACAGGGGGGAGAACACTGAAGCTTTCTTT,CARDRGENTEAFF
TRBD2,NA,TRBJ2-5,TRBV11-1,TGTGCCAGCAGCTACGGGACTAGCGGACAAGAGACCCAGTACTTC,CASSYGTSGQETQYF
NA,once,TRBJ1-5,TRBV27,TGTGCCAGCAGTGCCGCAACAGGGCCATATCAGCCCCAGCATTTT,CASSAATGPYQPQHF
NA,NA,TRBJ1-1,TRBV5-1,TGCGCCAGCAGCTTGGCCGGGAAAAACACTGAAGCTTTCTTT,CASSLAGKNTEAFF
NA,NA,TRBJ1-1,TRBV2,TGTGCCAGCTCCGGGACACGGAACACTGAAGCTTTCTTT,CASSGTRNTEAFF
TRBD2,once,TRBJ2-7,TRBV6-1,TGTGCCAGCAGTGACCTAGGCGGGGGGAGCTCCTACGAGCAGTACTTC,CASSDLGGGSSYEQYF
NA,NA,TRBJ1-2,TRBV5-5,TGTGCCAGCAGCTGGGCGGACAGACCTAACTATGGCTACACCTTC,CASSWADRPNYGYTF
NA,NA,TRBJ2-7,TRBV21-1,TGTGCCACTAGCATTTGCAGGGGGCTTATTCCAGATCGCTACGAGCAGTACTTC,CATSICRGLIPDRYEQYF
NA,NA,TRBJ2-3,TRBV6-5,TGTGCCAGCAGTTATTATGGAGAAGCAGATACGCAGTATTTT,CASSYYGEADTQYF
NA,NA,TRBJ2-6,TRBV9,TGTGCCAGCAGCGTCTCCAACGTCCTGACTTTC,CASSVSNVLTF
NA,NA,TRBJ2-6,TRBV5-6,TGTGCCAGCAGCTTGTTATGGGCAGGGTCTGGGGCCAACGTCCTGACTTTC,CASSLLWAGSGANVLTF
TRBD1,NA,TRBJ1-1,TRBV12-3/TRBV12-4,TGTGCCAGCAGCAATGTCTGGACAGGGGAAGCTTTCTTT,CASSNVWTGEAFF
NA,NA,TRBJ1-1,TRBV7-8,TGTGCCAGCAGCTTCTCGACAGGCTTCTCGCCAATTGAAGCTTTCTTT,CASSFSTGFSPIEAFF
TRBD1,once,TRBJ1-1,TRBV11-1,TGTGCCAGCAGCGCCCAGGGGGCAGGGACTGAAGCTTTCTTT,CASSAQGAGTEAFF
NA,NA,TRBJ2-1,TRBV12-3/TRBV12-4,TGTGCCAGCAGGCCGGGGGGCCTCAATGAGCAGTTCTTC,CASRPGGLNEQFF
NA,NA,TRBJ2-1,TRBV5-6,TGTGCCAGCAGCTGGGGCAGTAATGAGCAGTTCTTC,CASSWGSNEQFF
NA,few,TRBJ1-2,TRBV6-5,TGTGCCAGCAGTTCCGGGAGGGGGGCCTATGGCTACACCTTC,CASSSGRGAYGYTF
TRBD1,NA,TRBJ2-3,TRBV7-3,TGTGCCAGCGGAAGTGGACAGGCCACAGATACGCAGTATTTT,CASGSGQATDTQYF
TRBD1,NA,TRBJ2-2,TRBV5-4,TGTGCCAGCACCATACATGAAACAGGGGCGGTCACCGGGGAGCTGTTTTTT,CASTIHETGAVTGELFF
TRBD1,NA,TRBJ2-3,TRBV7-3,TGTGCCAGCAGCCCAAACAGGGGGGATACGCAGTATTTT,CASSPNRGDTQYF
TRBD1,NA,TRBJ2-7,TRBV6-6,TGTGCCAGCAGACCAGGACAGGCGTACGAGCAGTACTTC,CASRPGQAYEQYF
NA,NA,TRBJ2-7,TRBV12-3/TRBV12-4,TGTGCCAGCAGTTCCTGGGGCGGCGAGCAGTACTTC,CASSSWGGEQYF
NA,few,TRBJ2-7,TRBV25-1,TGTGCCAGCACAAGGGGTTACGAGCAGTACTTC,CASTRGYEQYF
TRBD2,NA,TRBJ2-1,TRBV4-1,TGCGCCAGCAGCCAAGATTCTAGCGGGGGGACCAATGAGCAGTTCTTC,CASSQDSSGGTNEQFF
TRBD1,NA,TRBJ2-7,TRBV19,TGTGCCAGTAGTATATTGGGGACAGGTGCTACCTACGAGCAGTACTTC,CASSILGTGATYEQYF
NA,few,TRBJ2-7,TRBV5-8,TGTGCCAGCAGCTTCGGACAGACCTACGAGCAGTACTTC,CASSFGQTYEQYF
TRBD1,NA,TRBJ1-4,TRBV5-4,TGTGCCAGCAGCGACAGGGCTACTGAAAAACTGTTTTTT,CASSDRATEKLFF
NA,NA,TRBJ1-2,TRBV7-8,TGTGCCAGCAGCGGCGGGGTTAACTATGGCTACACCTTC,CASSGGVNYGYTF
NA,NA,TRBJ2-2,TRBV20-1,TGCAGTGCCGCGAACACCGGGGAGCTGTTTTTT,CSAANTGELFF
NA,NA,TRBJ2-5,TRBV29-1,TGCAGCGTACCAATAGCCCGGGAGACCCAGTACTTC,CSVPIARETQYF
TRBD1,NA,TRBJ2-7,TRBV7-9,TGTGCCAGCAGCCCCGGGACAGTTCCCTACGAGCAGTACTTC,CASSPGTVPYEQYF
TRBD1,few,TRBJ1-2,TRBV7-6,TGTGCCAGCAGCTTAGGGGGACAGTCTCCCTATGGCTACACCTTC,CASSLGGQSPYGYTF
TRBD1,NA,TRBJ1-1,TRBV11-2,TGTGCCAGCAGCTTAGTGTTTGGGACAGGGGGCACTGAAGCTTTCTTT,CASSLVFGTGGTEAFF
NA,NA,TRBJ2-4,TRBV6-5,TGTGCCAGCAACCTAGGAAACATTCAGTACTTC,CASNLGNIQYF
NA,few,TRBJ1-1,TRBV5-4,TGTGCCAGCGGGGGGGCCGGCACTGAAGCTTTCTTT,CASGGAGTEAFF
NA,few,TRBJ2-7,TRBV14,TGTGCCAGCAGCTCACTCTCCTACGAGCAGTACTTC,CASSSLSYEQYF
TRBD1,NA,TRBJ2-2,TRBV2,TGTGCCAGCAGTCGGACAGGGTTGGCCGGGGAGCTGTTTTTT,CASSRTGLAGELFF
TRBD2,NA,TRBJ2-7,TRBV7-8,TGTGCCAGCATGAAAGCGGGGGGGCTTATTTACGAGCAGTACTTC,CASMKAGGLIYEQYF